This T cell receptor beta chain was sequenced during a study of T-cell memory formation after mild COVID-19. TCRdb redid the calling of the 5' RACE reads with MiXCR, one entry per CDR3 protein. The data show about 190,000 distinct CDR3 sequences, with about 10% seen just once and roughly 3.2% held by the top ten. Germline V gives CDR1 KGHDR, CDR2 SFDVKD. V was pared by 3 bases and J by 3 bases, with 1 base of the junction left unmatched. The CDR3 length is 14 residues. The rearrangement links TRBV24-1 to TRBJ2-4, with 7 bases matching TRBD2. This TCR came from a young man who had mild COVID-19 (a few samples of this study predate the infection). Cell type and time point are not known. Sequences were obtained from PBMCs or a T cell subset sorted from them (not recorded which). The CDR3 reads CATSDGGGKNIQYF. Here the CDR3 DNA reads TGTGCCACCAGTGATGGGGGGGGCAAAAACATTCAGTACTTC.